The T cell receptor (beta chain) described here comes from a study of cytomegalovirus exposure and HLA in healthy donors. Study summary: Unique TCRs from HLA-typed donors, 80 million to 90 million of them, were held in an early data release. Findings and limits, study-wide: After further analysis at a later stage, some 15,000 TCR beta sequences were associated with HLA alleles at 0.05 false discovery rate. Overall, about 160 TCR beta chains were annotated as cytomegalovirus-associated.

Likely unrecorded immune exposures existed in these nominally healthy donors. PCR employed 60 Vbeta and 13 Jbeta primers. Clones were read by immunoSEQ multiplex PCR, and TCRdb kept only the in-frame ones, dropping some. The profile shows about 270,000 clones, roughly 70% of them singletons. Comment on this clone: What it binds is unknown.

The CDR3 loop spans 13 amino acids. Per germline, CDR1 KGHSH and CDR2 LQKENI. J was trimmed by 4 bases and V by 5 bases; bases with no gene match: 3. The clonotype originates from a female donor in good health and CMV-seronegative. This chain joins TRBV18 and TRBJ2-5; 8 positions agree with TRBD1. Sequencing was done on a sample of PBMCs. The CDR3 reads CASSSTGGETQYF. In DNA, the CDR3 is TGTGCCAGCTCATCTACAGGGGGAGAGACCCAGTACTTC.